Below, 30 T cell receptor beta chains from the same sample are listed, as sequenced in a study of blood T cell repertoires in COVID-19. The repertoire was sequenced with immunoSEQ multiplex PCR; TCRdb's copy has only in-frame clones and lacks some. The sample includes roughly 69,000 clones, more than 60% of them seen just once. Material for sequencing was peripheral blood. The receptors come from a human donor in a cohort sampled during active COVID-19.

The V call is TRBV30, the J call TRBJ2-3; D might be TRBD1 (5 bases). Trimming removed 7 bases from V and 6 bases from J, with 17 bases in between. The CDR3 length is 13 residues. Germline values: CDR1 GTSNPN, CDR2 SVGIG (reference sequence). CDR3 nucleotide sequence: TGTGCCTCCGACAGATCCGGCGCGGATACGCAGTATTTT. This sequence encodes CASDRSGADTQYF.

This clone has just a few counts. The CDR3 loop is CASSQEAARNTEAFF. The CDR3 nucleotides read TGCGCCAGCAGCCAAGAGGCGGCTCGGAACACTGAAGCTTTCTTT. The chain carries TRBV4-1 and TRBJ1-1; no definite D call. CDR1 is MGHRA, CDR2 YSYEKL, per germline. Between the trimmed V and J ends, which lost 0 bases and 1 base, there was a span of 9 bases. The CDR3 totals 15 residues.

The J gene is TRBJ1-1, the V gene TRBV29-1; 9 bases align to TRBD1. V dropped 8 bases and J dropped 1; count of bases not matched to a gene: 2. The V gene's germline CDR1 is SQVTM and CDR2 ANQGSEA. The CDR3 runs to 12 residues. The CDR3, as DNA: TGCAGCACGGGACAGGGGAACACTGAAGCTTTCTTT. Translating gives CSTGQGNTEAFF.

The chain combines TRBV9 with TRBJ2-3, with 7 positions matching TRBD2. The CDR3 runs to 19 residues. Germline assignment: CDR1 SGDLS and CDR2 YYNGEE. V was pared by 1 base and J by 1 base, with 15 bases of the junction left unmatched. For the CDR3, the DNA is TGTGCCAGCAGCGTAAACGAAAGGCCCCGGGGGAGGGGCACAGATACGCAGTATTTT. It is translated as CASSVNERPRGRGTDTQYF.

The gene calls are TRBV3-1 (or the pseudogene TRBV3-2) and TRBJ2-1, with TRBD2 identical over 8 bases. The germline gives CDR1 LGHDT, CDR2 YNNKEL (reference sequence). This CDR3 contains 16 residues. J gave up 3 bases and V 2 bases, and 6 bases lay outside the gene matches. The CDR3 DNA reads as TGTGCCAGCAGCCAACAGGGACTAGTTAACTACAATGAGCAGTTCTTC. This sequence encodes CASSQQGLVNYNEQFF.

CDR3 loop: CAISGTGLHEQYF. The CDR3, as DNA: TGTGCCATCAGTGGGACAGGGCTCCACGAGCAGTACTTC. The chain recombines TRBV10-3 with TRBJ2-7; 8 nucleotides align to TRBD1. The trim removed 4 bases at V and 5 bases at J, leaving 4 bases unmatched. The CDR3 length is 13 residues. In germline, CDR1 is ENHRY, CDR2 SYGVKD.

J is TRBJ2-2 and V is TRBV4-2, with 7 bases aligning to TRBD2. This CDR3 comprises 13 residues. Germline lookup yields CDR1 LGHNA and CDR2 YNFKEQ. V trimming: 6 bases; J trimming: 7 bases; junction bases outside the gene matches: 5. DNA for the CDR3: TGTGCCAGCAGGGGGGGGTCGGTCGGGGAGCTGTTTTTT. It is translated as CASRGGSVGELFF.

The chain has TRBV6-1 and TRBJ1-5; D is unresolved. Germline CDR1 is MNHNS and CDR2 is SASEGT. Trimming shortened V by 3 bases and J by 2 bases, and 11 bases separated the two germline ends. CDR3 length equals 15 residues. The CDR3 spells CASSDLGGGNQPQHF. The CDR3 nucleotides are TGTGCCAGCAGTGATCTGGGCGGGGGCAATCAGCCCCAGCATTTT.

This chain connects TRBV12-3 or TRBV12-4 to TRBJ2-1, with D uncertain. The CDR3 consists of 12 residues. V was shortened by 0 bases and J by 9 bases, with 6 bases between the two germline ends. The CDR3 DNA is TGTGCCAGCAGTTTAGCGCGCCGTGAGCAGTTCTTC. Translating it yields CASSLARREQFF.

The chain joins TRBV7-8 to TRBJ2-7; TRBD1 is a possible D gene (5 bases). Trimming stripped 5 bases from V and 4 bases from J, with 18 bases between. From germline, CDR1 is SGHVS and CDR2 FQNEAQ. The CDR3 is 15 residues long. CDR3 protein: CASSPQIGATYEQYF. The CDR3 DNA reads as TGTGCCAGCAGCCCACAAATAGGGGCTACGTACGAGCAGTACTTC.

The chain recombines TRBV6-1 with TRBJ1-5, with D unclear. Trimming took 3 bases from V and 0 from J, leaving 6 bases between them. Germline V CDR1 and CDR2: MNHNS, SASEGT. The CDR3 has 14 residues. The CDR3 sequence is CASSDPYSNQPQHF. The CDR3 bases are TGTGCCAGCAGTGATCCTTATAGCAATCAGCCCCAGCATTTT.

The CDR3 DNA follows: TGTGCCACCCTTGAGGGGGGGGGTGGCAATCAGCCCCAGCATTTT. Translation: CATLEGGGGNQPQHF. The chain uses TRBV19 and TRBJ1-5; D is perhaps TRBD1 (6 bases). CDR3 length: 15 amino acids. Germline lookup yields CDR1 LNHDA and CDR2 SQIVND (reference sequence). Trimming took 10 bases from V and 2 from J, leaving 18 bases between them. Full variable domain (remainder filled in from reference TRBV19 and TRBJ1-5): DGGITQSPKYLFRKEGQNVTLSCEQNLNHDAMYWYRQDPGQGLRLIYYSQIVNDFQKGDIAEGYSVSREKKESFPLTVTSAQKNPTAFYLCATLEGGGGNQPQHFGDGTRLSIL.

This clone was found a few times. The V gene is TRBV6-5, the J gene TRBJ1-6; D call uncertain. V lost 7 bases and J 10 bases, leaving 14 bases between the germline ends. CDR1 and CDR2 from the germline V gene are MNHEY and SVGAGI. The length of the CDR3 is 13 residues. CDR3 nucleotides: TGTGCCAGCAAGGAGGTCTTAGGATCACCCCTCCACTTT. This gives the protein CASKEVLGSPLHF.

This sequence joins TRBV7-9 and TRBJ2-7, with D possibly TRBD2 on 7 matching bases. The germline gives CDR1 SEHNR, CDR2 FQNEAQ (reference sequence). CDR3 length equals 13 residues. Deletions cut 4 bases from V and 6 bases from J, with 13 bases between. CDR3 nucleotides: TGTGCCAGCAGCTCACCTGCGGGGGCCGAGCAGTACTTC. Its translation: CASSSPAGAEQYF.

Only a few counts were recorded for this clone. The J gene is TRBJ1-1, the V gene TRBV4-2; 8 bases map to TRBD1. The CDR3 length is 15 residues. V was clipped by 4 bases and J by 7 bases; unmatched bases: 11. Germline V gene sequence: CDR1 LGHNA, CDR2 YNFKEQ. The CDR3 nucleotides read TGTGCCAGCAGCCTCTGGACAGGGACCGAGTATGAAGCTTTCTTT. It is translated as CASSLWTGTEYEAFF.

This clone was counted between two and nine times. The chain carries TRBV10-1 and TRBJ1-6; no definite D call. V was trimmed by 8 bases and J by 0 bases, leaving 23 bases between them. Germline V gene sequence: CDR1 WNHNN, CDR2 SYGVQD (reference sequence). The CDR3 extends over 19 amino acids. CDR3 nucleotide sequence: TGCGCCAGCTCCCCCCCCGGCCGGAGCGAAAGCTCCTATAATTCACCCCTCCACTTT. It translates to CASSPPGRSESSYNSPLHF.

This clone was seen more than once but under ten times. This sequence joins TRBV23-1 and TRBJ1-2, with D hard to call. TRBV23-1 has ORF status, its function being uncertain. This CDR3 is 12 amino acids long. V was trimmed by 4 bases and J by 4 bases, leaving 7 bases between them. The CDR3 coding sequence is TGCGCCAGCAGTCCACAGCTCTATGGCTACACCTTC. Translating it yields CASSPQLYGYTF.

This CDR3 is CASSEEAEFGETQYF. In nucleotides, the CDR3 is TGTGCCAGCAGTGAAGAGGCCGAGTTTGGCGAGACCCAGTACTTC. The rearrangement links TRBV25-1 to TRBJ2-5; D remains unclear. The germline V gene encodes CDR1 MGHDK and CDR2 SYGVNS. Between the trimmed V and J ends, which lost 2 bases and 5 bases, there was a span of 15 bases. This CDR3 has 15 residues.

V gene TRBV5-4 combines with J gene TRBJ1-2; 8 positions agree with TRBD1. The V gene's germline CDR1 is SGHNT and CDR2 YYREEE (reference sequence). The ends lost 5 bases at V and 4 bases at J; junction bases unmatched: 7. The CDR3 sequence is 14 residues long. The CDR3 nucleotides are TGTGCCAGCAGGTCGGACAGGGCCGGCTATGGCTACACCTTC. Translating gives CASRSDRAGYGYTF.

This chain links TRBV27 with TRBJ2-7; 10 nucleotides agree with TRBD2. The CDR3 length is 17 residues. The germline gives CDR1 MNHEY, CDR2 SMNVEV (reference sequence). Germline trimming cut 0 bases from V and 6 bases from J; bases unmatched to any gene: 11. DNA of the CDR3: TGTGCCAGCAGTTTATCCGGGCGGGGAGCGGGGGGGAGCGAGCAGTACTTC. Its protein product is CASSLSGRGAGGSEQYF.

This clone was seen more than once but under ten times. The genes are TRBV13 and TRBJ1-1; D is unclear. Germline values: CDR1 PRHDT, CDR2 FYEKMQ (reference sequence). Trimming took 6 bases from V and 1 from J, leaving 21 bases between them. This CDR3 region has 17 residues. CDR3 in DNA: TGTGCCAGCAGAACATTGAGGCAAATAACACGGAACACTGAAGCTTTCTTT. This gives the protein CASRTLRQITRNTEAFF.

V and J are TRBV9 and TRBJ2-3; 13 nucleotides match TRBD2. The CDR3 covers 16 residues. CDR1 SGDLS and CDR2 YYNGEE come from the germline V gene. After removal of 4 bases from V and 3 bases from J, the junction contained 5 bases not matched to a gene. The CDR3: CASSPGLAGTTDTQYF. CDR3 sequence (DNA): TGTGCCAGCAGCCCGGGACTAGCGGGGACTACAGATACGCAGTATTTT.

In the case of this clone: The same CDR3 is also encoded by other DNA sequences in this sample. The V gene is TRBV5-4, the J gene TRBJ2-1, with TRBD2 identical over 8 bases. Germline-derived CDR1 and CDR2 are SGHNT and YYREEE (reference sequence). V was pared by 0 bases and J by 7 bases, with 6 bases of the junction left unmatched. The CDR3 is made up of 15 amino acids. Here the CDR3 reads CASSLAGGASNEQFF. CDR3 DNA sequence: TGTGCCAGCAGCTTGGCGGGGGGGGCGTCGAATGAGCAGTTCTTC.

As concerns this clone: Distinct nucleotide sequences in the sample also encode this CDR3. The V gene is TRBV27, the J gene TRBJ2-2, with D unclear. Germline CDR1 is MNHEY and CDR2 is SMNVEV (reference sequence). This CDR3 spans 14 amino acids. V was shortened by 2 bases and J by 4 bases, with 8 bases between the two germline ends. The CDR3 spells CASSLGAATGELFF. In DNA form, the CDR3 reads TGTGCCAGCAGTTTAGGCGCGGCCACCGGGGAGCTGTTTTTT.

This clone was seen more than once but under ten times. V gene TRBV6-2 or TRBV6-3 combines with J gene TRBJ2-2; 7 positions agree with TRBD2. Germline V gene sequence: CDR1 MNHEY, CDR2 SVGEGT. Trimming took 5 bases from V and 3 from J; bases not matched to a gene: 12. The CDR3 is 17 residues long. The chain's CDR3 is CASSPLFAGVDTGELFF. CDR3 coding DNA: TGTGCCAGCAGTCCCCTTTTCGCGGGGGTGGACACCGGGGAGCTGTTTTTT.

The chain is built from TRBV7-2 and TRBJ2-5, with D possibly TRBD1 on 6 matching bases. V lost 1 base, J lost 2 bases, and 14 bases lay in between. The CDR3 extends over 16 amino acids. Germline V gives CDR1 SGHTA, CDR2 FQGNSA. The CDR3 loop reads CASSLVVGAIQETQYF. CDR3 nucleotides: TGTGCCAGCAGCTTAGTTGTGGGGGCAATACAAGAGACCCAGTACTTC.

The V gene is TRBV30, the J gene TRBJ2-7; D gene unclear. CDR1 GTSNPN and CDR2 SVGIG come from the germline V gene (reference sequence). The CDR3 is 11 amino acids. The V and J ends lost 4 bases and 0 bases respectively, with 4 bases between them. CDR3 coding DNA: TGTGCCTGGATGGCCTCCTACGAGCAGTACTTC. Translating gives CAWMASYEQYF.

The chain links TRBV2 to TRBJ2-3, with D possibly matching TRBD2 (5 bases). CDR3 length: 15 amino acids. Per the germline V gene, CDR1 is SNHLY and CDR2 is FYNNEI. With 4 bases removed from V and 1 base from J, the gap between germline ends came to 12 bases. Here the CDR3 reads CASSGWEQGTDTQYF. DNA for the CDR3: TGTGCCAGCAGTGGTTGGGAGCAGGGCACAGATACGCAGTATTTT.

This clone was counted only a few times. CDR3 residues: CASSQDSGQGREQYF. In DNA, the CDR3 is TGTGCCAGCAGCCAAGATAGCGGTCAGGGAAGGGAGCAGTACTTC. The chain couples TRBV14 to TRBJ2-7; TRBD2 is a possible D gene (6 bases). With 0 bases removed from V and 7 bases from J, the gap between germline ends came to 16 bases. The CDR3 contains 15 residues. Germline CDR1 and CDR2: SGHDN and FVKESK.

DNA for the CDR3: TGTGCCAGCAGCGCCCGTGAGCGGACTGAAGCTTTCTTT. Its protein product is CASSARERTEAFF. J is TRBJ1-1 and V is TRBV9, with D unresolved. Trimming stripped 3 bases from V and 5 bases from J, with 11 bases between. Germline V gene sequence: CDR1 SGDLS, CDR2 YYNGEE. This CDR3 has 13 residues. The full variable domain, in which reference TRBV9 and TRBJ1-1 provide the parts outside the CDR3, is DSGVTQTPKHLITATGQRVTLRCSPRSGDLSVYWYQQSLDQGLQFLIQYYNGEERAKGNILERFSAQQFPDLHSELNLSSLELGDSALYFCASSARERTEAFFGQGTRLTVV.